This entry describes one T cell receptor (beta chain). It has no known antigen specificity. At one end the junction does not follow the germline gene, possibly because of a read error. There are 14 amino acids in the CDR3, from cysteine to phenylalanine inclusive. CDR3 DNA is the only sequence kept; it has 42 bases, read in frame from the first base. CDR1 and CDR2 are drawn from the germline V gene: SGDLS, YYNGEE. The library was built by means of 5' RACE. Sequenced using an Illumina HiSeq 2500. A second PCR of roughly 7 to 11 cycles was performed with a sample-barcoded 5' primer and a J-beta primer mix. Each TCR beta cDNA molecule received a unique molecular identifier from a template-switch 5' adaptor carrying 12 random nucleotides. At least 3 million CDR3-containing paired-end reads were obtained from each sample. The Mint cDNA synthesis kit, primed by a TRBC-specific oligonucleotide, was used to synthesize first-strand cDNA from all RNA. Following uracil-DNA glycosylase treatment, a first 18-cycle PCR with universal primers M1SS and BC2_uni_R was performed on all cDNA. On the study's bioinformatics: Normalization of each sample was performed by random selection of 1 million high-quality reads, each carrying a distinct molecular identifier. Reads with shared molecular identifiers were discarded instead of being binned into consensus sequences. CDR3 identification, clonotype clustering and error correction used MiTCR with a Q25 quality threshold and the strictest error-elimination algorithm. Lower-bound total TCR beta diversity was estimated with a nonparametric unseen species model using Euler transformation. TCRdb reprocessing: public reads trimmed at Q25 with fastp, clones called with MiXCR, in-frame beta chains kept. Every distinct CDR3 protein forms one entry, paired with its most common genes and DNA. TCRdb, not the original authors, processed these V and J calls. The sample table records roughly 1,500,000 distinct CDR3 sequences; about 35% of these occur just once. The ten largest clones represent about 11% of the sample.

These data come from a study of blood T cells in healthy people across ages (dated by TCRdb to about 2015). Some background on the complete study: In model experiments, template switching captured roughly one uniquely barcoded TCR beta cDNA molecule for every two T cells. Age-related changes in TCR beta repertoire diversity were measured in the study by deep sequencing normalized with unique cDNA molecular identifiers. Donors were grouped into four age groups: young (average roughly 15 years), middle-aged (roughly 37), aged (about 60) and long-lived (around 80). Donors of different ages were randomly distributed across sequencing lanes to avoid experimental bias. For two donors (one aged 18 to 29 and one aged 80 or older), the study analyzed two additional independent replicas of 1 million unique cDNA reads from the same blood draw.

The 39 donors, aged about 6 to 95 years, were systemically healthy Caucasian individuals from Russia. Each donor gave ten milliliters of peripheral blood, collected into EDTA-treated Vacutainer tubes. PBMCs were isolated by Ficoll-Paque density-gradient centrifugation, with at least 7 million obtained per sample. Trizol reagent was used to extract total RNA from the PBMCs, yielding at least 5 micrograms per sample. For every donor, flow cytometry on a PBMC aliquot measured the percentage of naive CD45RAhigh/CD27high T cells. The investigation overall reported the following: Donor CMV infection status was unknown, potentially confounding age-related changes in expanded clonotypes. Compared with the aged group, the long-lived group had more naive CD4+ T cells, fewer expanded clones and increased TCR diversity, a pattern suggesting age selection. Total diversity estimates from one million sequenced T cells were considered lower bounds and underestimates. There was a strong correlation between observed TCR beta diversity and the percentage of naive T cells measured by flow cytometry. Observed TCR beta diversity per million T cells fell roughly linearly with age, and a significant reduction was already apparent by age roughly 40. Conclusive comparison of naive and antigen-experienced compartments was prevented by the profiling of bulk unsorted PBMCs.

This TCR was recovered from a woman in her twenties or thirties in good health. The receptor chain draws on TRBV9 and TRBJ1-2, with the D gene too uncertain to name. The specimen sequenced was blood. The CDR3 is CAGSVGPNNYGYTF. The DNA reads as follows: TGTGCCGGCAGCGTAGGACCGAATAACTATGGCTACACCTTC.